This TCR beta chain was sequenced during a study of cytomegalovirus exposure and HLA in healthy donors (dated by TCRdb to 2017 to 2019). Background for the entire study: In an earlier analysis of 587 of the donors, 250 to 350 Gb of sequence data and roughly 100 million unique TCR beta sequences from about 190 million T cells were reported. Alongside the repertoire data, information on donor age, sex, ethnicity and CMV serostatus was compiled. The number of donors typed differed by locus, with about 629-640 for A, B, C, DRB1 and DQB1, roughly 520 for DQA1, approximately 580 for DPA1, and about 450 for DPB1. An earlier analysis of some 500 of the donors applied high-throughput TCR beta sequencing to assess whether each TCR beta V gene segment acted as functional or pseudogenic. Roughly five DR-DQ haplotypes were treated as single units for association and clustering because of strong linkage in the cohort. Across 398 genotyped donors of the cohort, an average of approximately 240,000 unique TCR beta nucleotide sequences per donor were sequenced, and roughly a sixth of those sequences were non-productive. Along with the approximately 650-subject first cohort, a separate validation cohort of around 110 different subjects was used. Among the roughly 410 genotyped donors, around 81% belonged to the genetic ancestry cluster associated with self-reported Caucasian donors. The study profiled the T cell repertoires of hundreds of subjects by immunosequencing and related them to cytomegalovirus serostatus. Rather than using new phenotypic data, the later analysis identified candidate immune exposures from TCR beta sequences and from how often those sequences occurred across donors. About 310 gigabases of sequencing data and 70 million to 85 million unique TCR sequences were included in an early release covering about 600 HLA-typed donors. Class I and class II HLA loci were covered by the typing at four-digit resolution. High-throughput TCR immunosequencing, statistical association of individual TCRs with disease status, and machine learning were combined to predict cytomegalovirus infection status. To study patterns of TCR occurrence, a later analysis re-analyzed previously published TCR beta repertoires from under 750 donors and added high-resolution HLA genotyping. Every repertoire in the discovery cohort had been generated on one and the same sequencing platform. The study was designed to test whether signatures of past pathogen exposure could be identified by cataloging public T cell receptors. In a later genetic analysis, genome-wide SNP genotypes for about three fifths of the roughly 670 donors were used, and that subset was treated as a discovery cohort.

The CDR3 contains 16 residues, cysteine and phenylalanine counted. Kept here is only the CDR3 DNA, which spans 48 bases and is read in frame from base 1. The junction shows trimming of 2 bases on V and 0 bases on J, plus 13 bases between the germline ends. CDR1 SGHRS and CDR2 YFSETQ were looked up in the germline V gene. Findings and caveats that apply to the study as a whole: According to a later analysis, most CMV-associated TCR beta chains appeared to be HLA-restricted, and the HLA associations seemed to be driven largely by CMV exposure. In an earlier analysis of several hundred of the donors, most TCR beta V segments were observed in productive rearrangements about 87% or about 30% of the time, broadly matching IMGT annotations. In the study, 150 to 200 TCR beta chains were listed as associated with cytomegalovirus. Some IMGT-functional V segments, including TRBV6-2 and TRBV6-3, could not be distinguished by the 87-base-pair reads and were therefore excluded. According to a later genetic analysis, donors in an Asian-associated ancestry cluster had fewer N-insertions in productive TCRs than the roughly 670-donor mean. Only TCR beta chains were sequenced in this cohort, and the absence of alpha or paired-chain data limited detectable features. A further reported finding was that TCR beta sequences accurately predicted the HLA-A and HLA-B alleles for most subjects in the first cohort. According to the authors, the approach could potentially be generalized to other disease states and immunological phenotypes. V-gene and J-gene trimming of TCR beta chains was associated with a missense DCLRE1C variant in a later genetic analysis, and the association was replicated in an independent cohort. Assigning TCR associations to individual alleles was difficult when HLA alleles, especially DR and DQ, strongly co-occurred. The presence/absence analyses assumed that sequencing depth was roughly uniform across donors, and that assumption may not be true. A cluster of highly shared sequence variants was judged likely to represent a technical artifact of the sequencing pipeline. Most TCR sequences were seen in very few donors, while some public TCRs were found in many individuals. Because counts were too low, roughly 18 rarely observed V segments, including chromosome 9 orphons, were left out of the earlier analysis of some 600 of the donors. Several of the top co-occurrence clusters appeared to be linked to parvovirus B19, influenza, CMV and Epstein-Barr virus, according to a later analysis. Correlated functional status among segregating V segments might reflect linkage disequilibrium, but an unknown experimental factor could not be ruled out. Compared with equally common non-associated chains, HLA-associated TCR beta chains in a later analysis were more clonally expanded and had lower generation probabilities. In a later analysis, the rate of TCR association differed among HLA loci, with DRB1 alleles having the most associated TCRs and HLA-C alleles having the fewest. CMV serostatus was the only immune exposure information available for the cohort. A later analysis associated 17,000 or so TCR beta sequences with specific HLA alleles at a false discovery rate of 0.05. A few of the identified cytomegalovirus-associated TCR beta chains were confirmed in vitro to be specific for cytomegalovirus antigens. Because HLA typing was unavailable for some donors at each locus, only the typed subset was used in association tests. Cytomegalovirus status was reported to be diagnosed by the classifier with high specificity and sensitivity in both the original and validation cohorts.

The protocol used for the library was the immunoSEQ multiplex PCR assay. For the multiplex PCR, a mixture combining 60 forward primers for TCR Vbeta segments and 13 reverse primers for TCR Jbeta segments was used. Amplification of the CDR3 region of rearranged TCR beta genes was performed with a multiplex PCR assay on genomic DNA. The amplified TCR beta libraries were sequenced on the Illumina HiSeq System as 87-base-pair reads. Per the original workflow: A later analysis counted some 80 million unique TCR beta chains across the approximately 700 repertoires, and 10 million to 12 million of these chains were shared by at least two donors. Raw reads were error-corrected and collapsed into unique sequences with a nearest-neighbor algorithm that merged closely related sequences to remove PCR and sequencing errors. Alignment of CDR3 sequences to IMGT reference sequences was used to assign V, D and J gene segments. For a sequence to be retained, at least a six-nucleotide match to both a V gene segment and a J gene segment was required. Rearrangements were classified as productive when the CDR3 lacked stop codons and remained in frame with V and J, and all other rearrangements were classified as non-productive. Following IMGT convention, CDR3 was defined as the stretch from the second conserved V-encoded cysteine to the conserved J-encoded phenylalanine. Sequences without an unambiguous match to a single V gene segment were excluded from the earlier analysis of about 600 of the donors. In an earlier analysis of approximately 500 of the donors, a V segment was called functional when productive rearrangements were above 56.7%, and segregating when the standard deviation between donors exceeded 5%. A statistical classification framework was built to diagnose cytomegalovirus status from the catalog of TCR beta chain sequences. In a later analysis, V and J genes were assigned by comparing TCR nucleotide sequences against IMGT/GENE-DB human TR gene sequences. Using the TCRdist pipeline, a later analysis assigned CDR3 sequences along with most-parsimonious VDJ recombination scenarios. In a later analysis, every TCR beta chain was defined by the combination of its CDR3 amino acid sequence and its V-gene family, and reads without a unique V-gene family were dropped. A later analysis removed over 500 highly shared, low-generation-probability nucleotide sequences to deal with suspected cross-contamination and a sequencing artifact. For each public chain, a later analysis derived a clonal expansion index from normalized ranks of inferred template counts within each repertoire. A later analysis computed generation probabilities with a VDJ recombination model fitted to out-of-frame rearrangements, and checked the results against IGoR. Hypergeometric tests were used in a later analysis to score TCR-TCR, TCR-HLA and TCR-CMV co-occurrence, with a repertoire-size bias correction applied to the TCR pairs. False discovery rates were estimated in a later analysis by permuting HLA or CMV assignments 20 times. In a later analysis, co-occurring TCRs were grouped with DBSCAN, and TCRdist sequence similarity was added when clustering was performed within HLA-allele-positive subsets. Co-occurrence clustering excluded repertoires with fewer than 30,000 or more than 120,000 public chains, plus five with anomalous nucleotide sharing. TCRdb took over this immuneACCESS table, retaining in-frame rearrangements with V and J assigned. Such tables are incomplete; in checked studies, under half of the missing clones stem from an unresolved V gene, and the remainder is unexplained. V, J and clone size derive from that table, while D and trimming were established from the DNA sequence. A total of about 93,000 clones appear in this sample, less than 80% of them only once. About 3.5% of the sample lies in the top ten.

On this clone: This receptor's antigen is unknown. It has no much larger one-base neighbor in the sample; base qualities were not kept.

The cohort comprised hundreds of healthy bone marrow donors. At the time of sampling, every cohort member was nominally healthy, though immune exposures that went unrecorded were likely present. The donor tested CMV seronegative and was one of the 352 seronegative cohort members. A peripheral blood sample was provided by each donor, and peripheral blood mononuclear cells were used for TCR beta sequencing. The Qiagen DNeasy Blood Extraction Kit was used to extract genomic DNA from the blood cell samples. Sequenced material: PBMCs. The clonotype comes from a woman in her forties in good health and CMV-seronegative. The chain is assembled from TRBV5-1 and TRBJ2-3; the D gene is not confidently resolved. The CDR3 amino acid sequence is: CASSFARFTSTDTQYF. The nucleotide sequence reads TGCGCCAGCAGCTTCGCCAGGTTCACTAGCACAGATACGCAGTATTTT.